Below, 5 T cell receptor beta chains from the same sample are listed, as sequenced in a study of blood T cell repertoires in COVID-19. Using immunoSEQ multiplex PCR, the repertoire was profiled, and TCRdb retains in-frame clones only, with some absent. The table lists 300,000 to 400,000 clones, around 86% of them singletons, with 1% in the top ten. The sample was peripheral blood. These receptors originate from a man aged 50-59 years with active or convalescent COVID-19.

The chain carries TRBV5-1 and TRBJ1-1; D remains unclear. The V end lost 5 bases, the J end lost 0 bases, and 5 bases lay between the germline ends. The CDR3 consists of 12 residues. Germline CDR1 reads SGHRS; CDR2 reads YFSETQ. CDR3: CASRELNTEAFF. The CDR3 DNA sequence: TGCGCCAGCAGGGAGTTGAACACTGAAGCTTTCTTT.

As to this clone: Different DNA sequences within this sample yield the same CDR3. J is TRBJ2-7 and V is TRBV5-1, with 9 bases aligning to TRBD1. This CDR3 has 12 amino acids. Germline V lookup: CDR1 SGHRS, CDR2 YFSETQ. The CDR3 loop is CASGTGYYEQYF. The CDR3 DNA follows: TGCGCTTCCGGGACAGGGTACTACGAGCAGTACTTC.

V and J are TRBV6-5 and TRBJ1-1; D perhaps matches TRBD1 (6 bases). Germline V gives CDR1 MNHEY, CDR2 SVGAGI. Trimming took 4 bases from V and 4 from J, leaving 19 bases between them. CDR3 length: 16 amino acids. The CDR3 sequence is CASSFNEWVGGTEAFF. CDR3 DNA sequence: TGTGCCAGCAGTTTCAATGAATGGGTAGGGGGCACTGAAGCTTTCTTT.

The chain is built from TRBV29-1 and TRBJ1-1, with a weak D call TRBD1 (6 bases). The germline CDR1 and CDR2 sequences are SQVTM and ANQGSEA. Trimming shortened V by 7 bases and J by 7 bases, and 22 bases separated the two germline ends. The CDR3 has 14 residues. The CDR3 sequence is CSAREVVGAGEAFF. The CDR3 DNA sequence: TGCAGCGCCCGCGAAGTTGTGGGGGCAGGTGAAGCTTTCTTT.

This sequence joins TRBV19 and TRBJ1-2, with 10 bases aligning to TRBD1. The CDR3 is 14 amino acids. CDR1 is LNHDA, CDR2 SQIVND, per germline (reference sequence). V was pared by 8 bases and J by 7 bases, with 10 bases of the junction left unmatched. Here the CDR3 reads CASEMRTGGRGYTF. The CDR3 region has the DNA TGTGCCAGTGAAATGCGGACAGGGGGACGTGGCTACACCTTC.